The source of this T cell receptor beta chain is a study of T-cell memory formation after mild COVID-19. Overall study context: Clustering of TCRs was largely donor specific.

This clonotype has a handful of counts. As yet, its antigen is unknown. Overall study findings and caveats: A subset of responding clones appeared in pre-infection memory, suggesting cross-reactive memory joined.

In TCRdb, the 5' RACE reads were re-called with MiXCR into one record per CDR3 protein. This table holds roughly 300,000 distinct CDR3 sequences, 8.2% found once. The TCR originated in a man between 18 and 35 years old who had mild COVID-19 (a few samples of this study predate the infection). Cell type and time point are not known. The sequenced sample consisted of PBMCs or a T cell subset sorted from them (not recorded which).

DNA for the CDR3: TGTGCCAGCAGTTTTGCAGTGGGGGTAGGGCAGCCCCAGCATTTT. It specifies CASSFAVGVGQPQHF. The chain employs TRBV12-3 or TRBV12-4 and TRBJ1-5; D may be TRBD1 (5 bases). V was pared by 3 bases and J by 7 bases, with 16 bases between. The CDR3 loop spans 15 amino acids.